A selection of T cell receptor beta chains follows, all from one sample in a study of human T cells and chemical hapten exposure. In TCRdb, the RACE reads were re-called with MiXCR into one record per CDR3 protein. Seen here are about 190,000 distinct CDR3 sequences, under 25% observed once, and the top ten hold about 2.5%. The sequenced sample was whole blood, obtained in connection with sensitization to the hapten diphenylcyclopropenone (DPC). The receptors stem from a woman aged 40 to 50 with alopecia areata. Some clones in this sample may be carry-over from other donors' samples. CDR3s include the opening cysteine and the closing phenylalanine or tryptophan. A D gene is named only where the DNA matches it firmly. Clone size appears in some rows only: once, few, many, or a class for an expanded clone.

TRBJ1-5,.,.,TRBV20-1,CSARQDINQPQHF,TGCAGTGCTAGGCAGGATATCAATCAGCCCCAGCATTTT
TRBJ2-1,TRBD2,.,TRBV20-1,CSARDLAGLNEQFF,TGCAGTGCTAGAGATTTAGCGGGACTGAATGAGCAGTTCTTC
TRBJ1-2,TRBD1,.,TRBV28,CASRTETGNYGYTF,TGTGCCAGCAGGACAGAGACAGGGAACTATGGCTACACCTTC
TRBJ2-7,TRBD1,few,TRBV28,CASSSGQGVWYEQYF,TGTGCCAGCAGTTCGGGACAGGGAGTGTGGTACGAGCAGTACTTC
TRBJ2-3,TRBD2,.,TRBV28,CASSGLLAGTDTQYF,TGTGCCAGCAGTGGGCTTCTAGCGGGCACAGATACGCAGTATTTT
TRBJ1-5,.,many,TRBV28,CASSPNGQPQHF,TGTGCCAGCAGTCCTAACGGTCAGCCCCAGCATTTT
TRBJ1-2,.,.,TRBV7-9,CASSPSLTPFYGYTF,TGTGCCAGCAGCCCCTCCCTTACGCCTTTCTATGGCTACACCTTC
TRBJ2-2,.,.,TRBV12-3/TRBV12-4,CASASLEAVTGELFF,TGTGCCAGCGCCTCCCTGGAAGCTGTTACCGGGGAGCTGTTTTTT
TRBJ1-3,.,few,TRBV6-5,CASSKQGSGNTIYF,TGTGCCAGCAGTAAACAGGGTTCTGGAAACACCATATATTTT
TRBJ1-5,.,.,TRBV29-1,CSVDPRGAGQPQHF,TGCAGCGTTGACCCGCGAGGGGCCGGGCAGCCCCAGCATTTT
TRBJ1-5,.,.,TRBV27,CASSQNNQPQHF,TGTGCCAGCAGCCAGAATAATCAGCCCCAGCATTTT
TRBJ1-5,TRBD1,.,TRBV20-1,CSAADRGLGEPQHF,TGCAGTGCTGCCGACAGGGGGCTTGGTGAGCCCCAGCATTTT
TRBJ1-5,TRBD1,.,TRBV3-1,CASSHAGQGGNQPQHF,TGTGCCAGCAGCCATGCGGGACAGGGAGGCAATCAGCCCCAGCATTTT
TRBJ1-1,.,.,TRBV6-5,CASRPGPMNTEAFF,TGTGCCAGCAGGCCCGGGCCCATGAACACTGAAGCTTTCTTT
TRBJ2-5,.,.,TRBV24-1,CATSDYGTVKETQYF,TGTGCCACCAGTGATTACGGGACGGTGAAAGAGACCCAGTACTTC